This entry lists 17 T cell receptor beta chains sequenced from one sample in a study of cytomegalovirus exposure and HLA in healthy donors (dated by TCRdb to the late 2010s). The library was built by means of the immunoSEQ multiplex PCR assay. TCRdb's version of the immuneACCESS table is confined to in-frame rearrangements and falls short of the full clone set. An unresolved V gene accounts for under half of the shortfall where checked; the remainder is of unknown origin. The sample table lists some 110,000 clones, around 94% of them with a count of one. The top ten clones comprise 1% to 1.5% of the sample. The source material was PBMCs. The receptors shown here come from a woman aged 18 to 35 in good health and CMV-seronegative.

The chain employs TRBV6-1 and TRBJ1-1, with D uncertain. V was pared by 9 bases and J by 2 bases, with 13 bases between. The germline CDR1 and CDR2 sequences are MNHNS and SASEGT. The CDR3 has 13 amino acids. In nucleotides, the CDR3 is TGTGCCAGTGCGAGGGTCCTAAACACTGAAGCTTTCTTT. Protein: CASARVLNTEAFF.

The chain links TRBV9 to TRBJ1-2; D uncertain. CDR3 length: 15 residues. V lost 0 bases and J 2 bases, leaving 11 bases between the germline ends. Per germline, CDR1 SGDLS and CDR2 YYNGEE. CDR3: CASSVATSGNYGYTF. The CDR3 DNA reads TGTGCCAGCAGCGTAGCTACATCGGGAAACTATGGCTACACCTTC.

The V gene is TRBV12-5, the J gene TRBJ2-7; 8 positions match TRBD1. Germline V gene lookup returns CDR1 LGHNT and CDR2 FRNRAP. The CDR3 loop spans 16 amino acids. The V segment lost 5 bases and the J segment 5 bases; nucleotides outside the gene matches: 14. CDR3 residues: CASGPPGLQGANEQYF. In DNA, the CDR3 is TGTGCTAGTGGTCCGCCAGGGTTGCAGGGGGCCAACGAGCAGTACTTC.

This chain links TRBV11-2 with TRBJ2-7; 10 bases are shared with TRBD2. CDR1 and CDR2 (germline): SGHAT, FQNNGV. After removal of 1 base from V and 2 bases from J, the junction contained 5 bases not matched to a gene. The CDR3 consists of 16 residues. In DNA, the CDR3 is TGTGCCAGCAGCTTAGCCCCTAGCGGGGGCGCCTACGAGCAGTACTTC. It encodes CASSLAPSGGAYEQYF.

The rearrangement joins TRBV4-1 to TRBJ2-4, with 7 bases matching TRBD2. V trimming: 1 base; J trimming: 7 bases; junction bases outside the gene matches: 4. The germline CDR1 and CDR2 sequences are MGHRA and YSYEKL. CDR3 length equals 14 residues. The CDR3 here is CASSQGGRDNIQYF. CDR3 nucleotides: TGCGCCAGCAGCCAAGGGGGGAGGGACAACATTCAGTACTTC.

V is TRBV4-2 and J is TRBJ2-3; TRBD2 matches at 8 bases. Germline loops: CDR1 LGHNA, CDR2 YNFKEQ. CDR3 length: 16 residues. V trimming: 6 bases; J trimming: 5 bases; junction bases outside the gene matches: 13. The CDR3 bases are TGTGCCAGCAGTCTCTATAGCGGGGAGAACATAGATACGCAGTATTTT. It encodes CASSLYSGENIDTQYF.

The rearrangement uses TRBV7-2 and TRBJ1-1; D call uncertain. Trimming stripped 1 base from V and 14 bases from J, with 17 bases between. The CDR3 is made up of 13 amino acids. Germline V gene data show CDR1 as SGHTA and CDR2 as FQGNSA. The DNA for the CDR3 is TGTGCCAGCAGCTTAGGTACTACCGATCTCGAGTTCTTT. Translation: CASSLGTTDLEFF.

In this sample, this clone turned up once. This chain connects TRBV30 to TRBJ1-3, with 7 bases lining up with TRBD1. The V gene's germline CDR1 is GTSNPN and CDR2 SVGIG (reference sequence). The CDR3 consists of 14 residues. The trim removed 4 bases at V and 4 bases at J, leaving 7 bases unmatched. CDR3 sequence (DNA): TGTGCCTGGACACTACAGGGGTACGGAAACACCATATATTTT. It specifies CAWTLQGYGNTIYF. Complete variable domain (other parts from reference TRBV30 and TRBJ1-3): SQTIHQWPATLVQPVGSPLSLECTVEGTSNPNLYWYRQAAGRGLQLLFYSVGIGQISSEVPQNLSASRPQDRQFILSSKKLLLSDSGFYLCAWTLQGYGNTIYFGEGSWLTVV.

The J gene is TRBJ1-5, the V gene TRBV19, with a possible D match to TRBD1 (6 bases). V was trimmed by 7 bases and J by 0 bases, leaving 13 bases between them. This CDR3 is built from 15 residues. Germline V gene sequence: CDR1 LNHDA, CDR2 SQIVND (reference sequence). CDR3 residues: CASIGGSYSNQPQHF. Written as DNA, the CDR3 is TGTGCCAGTATAGGGGGATCCTATAGCAATCAGCCCCAGCATTTT.

The chain recombines TRBV6-5 with TRBJ1-1; 7 bases fit TRBD1. Germline V gene data show CDR1 as MNHEY and CDR2 as SVGAGI. The junction had 5 bases not matched to a gene; V was cut back by 6 bases and J by 1 base. The CDR3 consists of 14 residues. CDR3 protein: CASRHRGWNTEAFF. In DNA, the CDR3 is TGTGCCAGCAGACACAGGGGCTGGAACACTGAAGCTTTCTTT.

This rearrangement joins TRBV19 to TRBJ1-1; 10 bases line up with TRBD1. The CDR3 totals 15 residues. Germline V gene data show CDR1 as LNHDA and CDR2 as SQIVND (reference sequence). With 4 bases clipped from V and 6 bases from J, the junction kept 8 bases outside the gene matches. The CDR3 DNA follows: TGTGCCAGTAGTAACCTGGACAGGGGGTCCGCTGAAGCTTTCTTT. Encoded protein: CASSNLDRGSAEAFF.

The V call is TRBV7-2, the J call TRBJ1-5, with D possibly being TRBD1 (6 bases). The CDR3 spans 14 residues. In germline, CDR1 is SGHTA, CDR2 FQGNSA. V was clipped by 5 bases and J by 5 bases, with 13 bases between them. The CDR3 reads CASSPRQDHQPQHF. The CDR3 region has the DNA TGTGCCAGCAGCCCCAGACAGGACCATCAGCCCCAGCATTTT.

The rearrangement links TRBV6-5 to TRBJ1-4; the D is unclear. Trimming cost V 4 bases and J 5 bases, with 11 bases left between them. CDR3 length: 14 residues. The V gene's germline CDR1 is MNHEY and CDR2 SVGAGI. The CDR3 DNA sequence: TGTGCCAGCAGTTCGGAGGGTGGGAATGAAAAACTGTTTTTT. Its protein is CASSSEGGNEKLFF.

CDR3 loop: CASSRDRNSGELFF. DNA for the CDR3: TGTGCCAGCAGTAGGGACAGGAATTCCGGGGAGCTGTTTTTT. The chain joins TRBV6-6 to TRBJ2-2; 8 bases are a match to TRBD1. V shed 5 bases and J 6 bases; nucleotides not matched to a gene: 5. Germline CDR1 MNHNY, CDR2 SVGAGI (reference sequence). The CDR3 is 14 residues long.

The chain couples TRBV7-9 to TRBJ1-4; 7 bases agree with TRBD1. V gave up 5 bases and J gave up 5 bases; unmatched junction bases: 5. The germline V gene encodes CDR1 SEHNR and CDR2 FQNEAQ (reference sequence). The CDR3 sequence is 14 residues long. CDR3 coding DNA: TGTGCCAGCAGCCTAACGGGACAGAATGAAAAACTGTTTTTT. Translated: CASSLTGQNEKLFF.

The chain carries TRBV7-9 and TRBJ1-4; 8 bases map to TRBD1. This CDR3 contains 15 residues. Germline CDR1 SEHNR, CDR2 FQNEAQ (reference sequence). Trimming at V came to 5 bases and at J to 5 bases, leaving 7 bases not matched to a gene. CDR3 sequence: CASSPWDRKNEKLFF. In DNA form, the CDR3 reads TGTGCCAGCAGCCCCTGGGACAGGAAAAATGAAAAACTGTTTTTT.

The V call is TRBV5-4, the J call TRBJ2-7; 14 bases fit TRBD2. The CDR3 length is 19 residues. With V trimmed by 0 bases and J by 7 bases, 15 bases remained unmatched. CDR1 SGHNT and CDR2 YYREEE come from the germline V gene (reference sequence). CDR3 in amino acids: CASSLGPGTSGSAFVEQYF. The CDR3 region has the DNA TGTGCCAGCAGCTTGGGACCCGGGACTAGCGGGAGTGCCTTTGTGGAGCAGTACTTC.